What follows describes a single T cell receptor beta chain. The sample is drawn from a study of blood T cell repertoires in COVID-19. Clones were sequenced by immunoSEQ multiplex PCR, and TCRdb holds only the in-frame ones, with some missing. The table records around 260,000 clones, about 81% of them present only once. CDR1 LNHNV and CDR2 YYDKDF come from the germline V gene (reference sequence). The CDR3 totals 13 residues. V gave up 6 bases and J gave up 2 bases, with 8 bases separating them. The clonotype comes from a man younger than 40 with acute COVID-19. What was sequenced was PBMCs or T cells enriched from blood (not recorded which). This rearrangement joins TRBV15 to TRBJ1-5; no firm D call. CDR3 DNA: TGTGCCACCAGTTACGGAGGCAATCAGCCCCAGCATTTT. This encodes CATSYGGNQPQHF.